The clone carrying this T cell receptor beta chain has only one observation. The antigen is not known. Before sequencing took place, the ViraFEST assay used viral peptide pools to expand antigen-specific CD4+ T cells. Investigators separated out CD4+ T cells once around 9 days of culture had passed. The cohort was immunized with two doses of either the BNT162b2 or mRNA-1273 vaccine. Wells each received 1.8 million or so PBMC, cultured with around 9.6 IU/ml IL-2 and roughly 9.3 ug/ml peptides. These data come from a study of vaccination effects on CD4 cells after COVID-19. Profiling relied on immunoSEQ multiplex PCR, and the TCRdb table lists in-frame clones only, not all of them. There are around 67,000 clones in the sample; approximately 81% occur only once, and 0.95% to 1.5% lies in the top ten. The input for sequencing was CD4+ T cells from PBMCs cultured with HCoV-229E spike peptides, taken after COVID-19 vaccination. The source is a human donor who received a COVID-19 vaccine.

Written as DNA, the CDR3 is TGTGCCAGCAGCCATTACTCCGGGACGGTCAGCTCTGGGGCCAACGTCCTGACTTTC. Its protein is CASSHYSGTVSSGANVLTF. The J gene is TRBJ2-6, the V gene TRBV28; TRBD1 or TRBD2 may be the D gene (5 bases each). V shed 6 bases and J shed 0 bases, with 21 bases lying between them. This CDR3 contains 19 residues. The germline V gene has CDR1 MDHEN and CDR2 SYDVKM. The variable domain in full, completed from reference TRBV28 and TRBJ2-6, reads DVKVTQSSRYLVKRTGEKVFLECVQDMDHENMFWYRQDPGLGLRLIYFSYDVKMKEKGDIPEGYSVSREKKERFSLILESASTNQTSMYLCASSHYSGTVSSGANVLTFGAGSRLTVL.